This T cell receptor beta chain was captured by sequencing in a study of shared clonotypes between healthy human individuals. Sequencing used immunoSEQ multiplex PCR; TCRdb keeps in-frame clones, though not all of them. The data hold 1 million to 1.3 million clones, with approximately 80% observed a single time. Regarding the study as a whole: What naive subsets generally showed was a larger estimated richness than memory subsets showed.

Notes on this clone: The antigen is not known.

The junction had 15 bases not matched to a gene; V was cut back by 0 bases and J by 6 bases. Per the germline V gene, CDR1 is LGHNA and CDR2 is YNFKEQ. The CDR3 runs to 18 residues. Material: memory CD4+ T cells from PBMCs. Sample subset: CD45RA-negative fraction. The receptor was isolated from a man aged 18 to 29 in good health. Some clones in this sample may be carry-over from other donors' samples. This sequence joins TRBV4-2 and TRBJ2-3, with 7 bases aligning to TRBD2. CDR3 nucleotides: TGTGCCAGCAGCCAAGATCGGCCTAGCGGCCTTAGGGGTGATACGCAGTATTTT. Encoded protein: CASSQDRPSGLRGDTQYF.